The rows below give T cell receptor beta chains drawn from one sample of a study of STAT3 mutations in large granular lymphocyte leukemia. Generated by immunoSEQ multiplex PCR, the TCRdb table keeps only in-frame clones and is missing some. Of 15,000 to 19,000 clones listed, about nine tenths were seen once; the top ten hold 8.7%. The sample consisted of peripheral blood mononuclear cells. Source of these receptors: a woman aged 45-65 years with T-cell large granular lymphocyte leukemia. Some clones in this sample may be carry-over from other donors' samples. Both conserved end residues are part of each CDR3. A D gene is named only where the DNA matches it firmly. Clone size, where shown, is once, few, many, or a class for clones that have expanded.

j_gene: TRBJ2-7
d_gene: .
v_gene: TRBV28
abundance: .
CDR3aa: CASSLSSEQYF
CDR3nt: TGTGCCAGCAGTCTATCAAGCGAGCAGTACTTC

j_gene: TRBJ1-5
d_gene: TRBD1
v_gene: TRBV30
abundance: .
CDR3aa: CAWSGQGSQPQHF
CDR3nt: TGTGCCTGGAGTGGACAGGGCAGTCAGCCCCAGCATTTT

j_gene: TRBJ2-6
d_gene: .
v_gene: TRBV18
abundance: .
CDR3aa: CASSPRDQQISGANVLTF
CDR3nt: TGTGCCAGCTCACCACGTGACCAGCAAATCTCTGGGGCCAACGTCCTGACTTTC

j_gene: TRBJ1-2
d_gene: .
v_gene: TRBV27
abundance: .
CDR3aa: CASSPTLGEANYGYTF
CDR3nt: TGTGCCAGCAGCCCGACCCTCGGGGAAGCTAACTATGGCTACACCTTC

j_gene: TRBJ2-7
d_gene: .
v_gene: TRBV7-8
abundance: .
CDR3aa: CASSITGTAGEQYF
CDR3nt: TGTGCCAGCAGCATCACCGGGACCGCGGGCGAGCAGTACTTC

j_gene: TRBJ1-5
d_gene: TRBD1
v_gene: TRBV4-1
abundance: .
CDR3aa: CASSQWDREVQPQHF
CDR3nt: TGCGCCAGCAGCCAGTGGGACAGGGAGGTTCAGCCCCAGCATTTT

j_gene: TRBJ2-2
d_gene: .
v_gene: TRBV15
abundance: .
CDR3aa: CATSRGASGELFF
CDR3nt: TGTGCCACCAGCAGAGGAGCATCGGGGGAGCTGTTTTTT

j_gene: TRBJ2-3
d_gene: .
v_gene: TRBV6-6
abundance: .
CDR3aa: CASRKGDTQYF
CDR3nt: TGTGCCAGCAGAAAGGGAGATACGCAGTATTTT

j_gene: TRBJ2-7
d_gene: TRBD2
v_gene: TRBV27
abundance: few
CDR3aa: CASSWGGRFNEQYF
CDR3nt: TGTGCCAGCAGTTGGGGCGGGAGGTTTAACGAGCAGTACTTC

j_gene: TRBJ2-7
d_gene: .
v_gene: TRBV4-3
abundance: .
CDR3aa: CASSIWGTYEQYF
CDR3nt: TGCGCCAGCAGCATATGGGGGACCTACGAGCAGTACTTC

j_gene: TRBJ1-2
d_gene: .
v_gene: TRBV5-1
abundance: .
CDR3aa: CASSSTGTAVVYGYTF
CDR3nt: TGCGCCAGCAGCTCTACCGGGACGGCCGTAGTCTATGGCTACACCTTC

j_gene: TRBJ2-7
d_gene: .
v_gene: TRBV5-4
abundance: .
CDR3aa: CASSLIGLNEQYF
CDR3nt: TGTGCCAGCAGCTTGATTGGTCTTAACGAGCAGTACTTC

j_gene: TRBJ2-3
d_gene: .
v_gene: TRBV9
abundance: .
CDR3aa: CASRGSTDTQYF
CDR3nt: TGTGCCAGCCGGGGTAGCACAGATACGCAGTATTTT

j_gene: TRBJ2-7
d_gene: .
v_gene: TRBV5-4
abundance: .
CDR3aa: CASSLSGSGEQYF
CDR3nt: TGTGCCAGCAGCTTGTCAGGGTCTGGCGAGCAGTACTTC

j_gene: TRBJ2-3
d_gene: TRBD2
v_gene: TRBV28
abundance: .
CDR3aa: CASSLLAGGGDTQYF
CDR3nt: TGTGCCAGCAGTTTACTAGCGGGAGGCGGAGATACGCAGTATTTT

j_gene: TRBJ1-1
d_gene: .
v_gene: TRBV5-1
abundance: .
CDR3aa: CASKDQENTEAFF
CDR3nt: TGCGCCAGCAAAGATCAGGAGAACACTGAAGCTTTCTTT

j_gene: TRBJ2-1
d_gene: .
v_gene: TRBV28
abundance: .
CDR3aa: CASSLESSYNEQFF
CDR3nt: TGTGCCAGCAGTCTTGAGAGCTCCTACAATGAGCAGTTCTTC

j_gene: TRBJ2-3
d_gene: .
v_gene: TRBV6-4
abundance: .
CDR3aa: CASSETTGGTDTQYF
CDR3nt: TGTGCCAGCAGTGAAACTACGGGGGGCACAGATACGCAGTATTTT

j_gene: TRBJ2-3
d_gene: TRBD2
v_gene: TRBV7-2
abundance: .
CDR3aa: CASSGRTSGMGDTQYF
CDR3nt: TGTGCCAGCAGCGGGCGGACTAGCGGGATGGGGGATACGCAGTATTTT

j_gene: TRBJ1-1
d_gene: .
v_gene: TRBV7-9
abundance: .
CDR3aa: CASSSAIGNTEAFF
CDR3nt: TGTGCCAGCAGCTCCGCGATAGGCAACACTGAAGCTTTCTTT

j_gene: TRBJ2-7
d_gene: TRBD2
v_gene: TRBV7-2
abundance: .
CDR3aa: CASSLESGRNYEQYF
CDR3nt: TGTGCCAGCAGCTTAGAGAGCGGGAGAAACTACGAGCAGTACTTC

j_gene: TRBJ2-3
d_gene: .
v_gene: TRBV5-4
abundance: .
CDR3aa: CASSSDAGPQGNTQYF
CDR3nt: TGTGCCAGCAGCAGCGATGCCGGGCCCCAAGGAAATACGCAGTATTTT

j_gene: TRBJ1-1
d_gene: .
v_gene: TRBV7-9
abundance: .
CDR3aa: CASSLVQTNTEAFF
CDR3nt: TGTGCCAGCAGCTTGGTACAGACGAACACTGAAGCTTTCTTT

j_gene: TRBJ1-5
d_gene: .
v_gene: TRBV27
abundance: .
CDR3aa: CASSSRINQPQHF
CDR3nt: TGTGCCAGCAGTTCACGAATTAATCAGCCCCAGCATTTT

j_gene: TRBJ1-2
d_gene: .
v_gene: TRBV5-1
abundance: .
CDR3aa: CASSSGQRYGYTF
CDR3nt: TGCGCCAGCAGCTCAGGACAGAGATATGGCTACACCTTC

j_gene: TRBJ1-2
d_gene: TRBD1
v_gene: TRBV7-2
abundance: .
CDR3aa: CASSRDSVNYGYTF
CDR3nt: TGTGCCAGCAGCAGGGACAGCGTTAACTATGGCTACACCTTC

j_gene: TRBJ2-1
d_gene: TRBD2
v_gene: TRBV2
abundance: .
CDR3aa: CASSEPWTSGPNEQFF
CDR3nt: TGTGCCAGCAGTGAACCCTGGACTAGCGGGCCTAATGAGCAGTTCTTC

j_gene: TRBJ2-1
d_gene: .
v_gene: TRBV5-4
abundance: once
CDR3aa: CASRRQGGEQFF
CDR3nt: TGTGCCAGCAGGAGACAGGGAGGTGAGCAGTTCTTC

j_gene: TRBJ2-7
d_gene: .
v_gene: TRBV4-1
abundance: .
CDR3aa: CASSQDIRWEQYF
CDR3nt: TGCGCCAGCAGCCAAGATATTAGGTGGGAGCAGTACTTC

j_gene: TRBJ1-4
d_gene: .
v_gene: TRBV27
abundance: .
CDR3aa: CASSLRGGTNEKLFF
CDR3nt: TGTGCCAGCAGTTTAAGAGGGGGTACTAATGAAAAACTGTTTTTT

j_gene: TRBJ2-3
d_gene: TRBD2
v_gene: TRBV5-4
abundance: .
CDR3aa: CASRLAGASTDTQYF
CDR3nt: TGTGCCAGCAGACTAGCGGGAGCTAGCACAGATACGCAGTATTTT

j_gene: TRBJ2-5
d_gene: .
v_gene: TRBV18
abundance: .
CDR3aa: CASSPPGLEETQYF
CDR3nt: TGTGCCAGCTCACCACCGGGCCTGGAGGAGACCCAGTACTTC

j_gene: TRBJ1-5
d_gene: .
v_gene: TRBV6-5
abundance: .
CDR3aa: CASRARRNQPQHF
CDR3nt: TGTGCCAGCCGGGCTCGGCGCAATCAGCCCCAGCATTTT

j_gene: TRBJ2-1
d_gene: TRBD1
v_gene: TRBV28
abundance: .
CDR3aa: CATRPQDRVSSGQFF
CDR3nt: TGTGCCACTCGCCCCCAGGACAGGGTGTCCAGTGGGCAGTTCTTC

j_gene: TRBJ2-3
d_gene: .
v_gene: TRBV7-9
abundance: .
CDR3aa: CASSSFSRRSTDTQYF
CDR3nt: TGTGCCAGCAGCTCATTTTCTAGGCGGAGCACAGATACGCAGTATTTT

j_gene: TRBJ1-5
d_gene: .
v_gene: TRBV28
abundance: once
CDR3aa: CASSTTVLSQHF
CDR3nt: TGTGCCAGCAGTACGACGGTCTTGTCCCAGCATTTT

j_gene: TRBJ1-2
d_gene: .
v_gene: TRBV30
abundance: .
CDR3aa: CAYSALKGAGGYTF
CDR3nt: TGTGCCTACTCTGCCCTAAAAGGGGCTGGAGGCTACACCTTC

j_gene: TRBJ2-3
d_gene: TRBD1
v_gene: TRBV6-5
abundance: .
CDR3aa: CASSSTGAADTQYF
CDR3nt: TGTGCCAGCAGTTCCACAGGGGCGGCAGATACGCAGTATTTT

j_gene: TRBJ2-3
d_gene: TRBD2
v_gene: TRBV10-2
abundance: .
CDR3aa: CASSRQRGTDTQYF
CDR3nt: TGCGCCAGCAGTCGCCAGCGGGGGACAGATACGCAGTATTTT

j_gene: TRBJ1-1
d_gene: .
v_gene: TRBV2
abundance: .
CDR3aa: CASSAWKATEAFF
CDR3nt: TGTGCCAGCAGTGCGTGGAAAGCGACTGAAGCTTTCTTT

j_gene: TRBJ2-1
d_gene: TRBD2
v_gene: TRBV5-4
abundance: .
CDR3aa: CASSSTSGRAPYNEQFF
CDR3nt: TGTGCCAGCAGCTCGACTAGCGGGAGGGCCCCGTACAATGAGCAGTTCTTC